A selection of T cell receptor beta chains follows, all from one sample in a study of shared clonotypes between healthy human individuals. Clones were read by immunoSEQ multiplex PCR, and TCRdb kept only the in-frame ones, dropping some. The sample lists 980,000 or so clones; about 80% were seen once. Input material: memory CD4+ T cells sorted from blood. These receptors all stem from a man aged 18 to 35 in good health. The CDR3 runs from the conserved cysteine through the conserved F or W. D genes are given only for firm matches. Clone size is shown for a subset of rows, as once, few, many or a class of expanded clone.

j_call clone_size v_call d_call cdr3_nt cdr3_aa
TRBJ2-7 - TRBV27 TRBD1 TGTGCCAGCCGGAAAGGGGGCAGGGGGACATACGAGCAGTACTTC CASRKGGRGTYEQYF
TRBJ2-7 few TRBV2 - TGTGCCAGCAGTGACGTCAGGGTAGGGGGGTACGAGCAGTACTTC CASSDVRVGGYEQYF
TRBJ2-7 - TRBV5-1 TRBD2 TGCGCCAGCAGCTTAACTAGCGGGAGTAGTGAGCAGTACTTC CASSLTSGSSEQYF
TRBJ1-6 - TRBV5-1 - TGCGCCAGCAGCGAGAGGGCAGGGTATTCACCCCTCCACTTT CASSERAGYSPLHF
TRBJ1-2 - TRBV6-5 TRBD1 TGTGCCAGCAGTTATCTCCGGACAGGGGGAGGCTATGGCTACACCTTC CASSYLRTGGGYGYTF
TRBJ2-5 - TRBV5-1 TRBD1 TGCGCCAGCAGCCAGGGACAGGGGGTGGAGACCCAGTACTTC CASSQGQGVETQYF
TRBJ2-4 - TRBV5-6 - TGTGCCAGCTTGCGGCTATTAGCCAAAAACATTCAGTACTTC CASLRLLAKNIQYF
TRBJ2-7 - TRBV13 - TGTGCCAGCAGCCAGGGGTACGAGCAGTACTTC CASSQGYEQYF
TRBJ2-3 - TRBV2 TRBD1 TGTGCCAGCAGTAGGGACAGGACCCTCACAGATACGCAGTATTTT CASSRDRTLTDTQYF
TRBJ2-7 - TRBV10-2 TRBD2 TGCGCCAGCAGTGCTCGACTAGCGGGGATCTACGAGCAGTACTTC CASSARLAGIYEQYF
TRBJ2-1 few TRBV2 - TGTGCCAGCAGCCCGAATAGCATTCCAGCCGGTGAGCAGTTCTTC CASSPNSIPAGEQFF
TRBJ1-1 - TRBV9 - TGTGCCAGCTCGGCCGGTTTGGGTGGGACTGAAGCTTTCTTT CASSAGLGGTEAFF
TRBJ2-2 - TRBV29-1 - TGCAGCGTTGGCCTGCCGTACGGGGAGCTGTTTTTT CSVGLPYGELFF
TRBJ2-3 - TRBV18 TRBD2 TGTGCCAGCTCCCAAGGCGCCGGGACTAGCATAGATACGCAGTATTTT CASSQGAGTSIDTQYF
TRBJ2-7 - TRBV20-1 - TGCAGTGCCCGCGTTAAAGAGCAGTACTTC CSARVKEQYF
TRBJ2-5 few TRBV5-1 TRBD2 TGCGCCAGCAGTTCGGGCACTAGCGGATTCCAAGAGACCCAGTACTTC CASSSGTSGFQETQYF
TRBJ1-6 - TRBV25-1 TRBD1 TGTGCCAGCAGTGAGGGACAGGGAAAAACACCCCTCCACTTT CASSEGQGKTPLHF
TRBJ2-7 - TRBV5-1 TRBD2 TGCGCCAGCAGCCCCCCTAGCGGGAGCTACGAGCAGTACTTC CASSPPSGSYEQYF
TRBJ2-2 - TRBV7-6 - TGTGCCAGCAGCCCGCGGGACAGAACTACGAACACCGGGGAGCTGTTTTTT CASSPRDRTTNTGELFF
TRBJ2-7 - TRBV6-1 - TGTGCCAGCAGCATCTCCACCCAATGGGACGAGCAGTACTTC CASSISTQWDEQYF
TRBJ2-2 - TRBV6-1 TRBD1 TGTGCCAGCAGCTGGACAGGGCGGACCGGGGAGCTGTTTTTT CASSWTGRTGELFF
TRBJ1-3 - TRBV5-1 - TGCGCCAGCAGCCAGGGCCAGGCCGCTGCGGGAAACACCATATATTTT CASSQGQAAAGNTIYF
TRBJ2-3 - TRBV19 - TGTGCCAGTAGTCATGGACTCCTCTCGACAGATACGCAGTATTTT CASSHGLLSTDTQYF
TRBJ2-3 many TRBV5-6 - TGTGCCAGCAGCTTCCCACATCCTCCAGATACGCAGTATTTT CASSFPHPPDTQYF
TRBJ1-4 - TRBV7-9 - TGTGCCAGCAGCTTAGATGCAGGTCTCAATGAAAAACTGTTTTTT CASSLDAGLNEKLFF
TRBJ2-3 few TRBV5-6 TRBD2 TGTGCCAGCAGCCCCCTCGCCCTAGCGGCGAGCACAGATACGCAGTATTTT CASSPLALAASTDTQYF
TRBJ2-7 - TRBV6-1 TRBD1 TGTGCCGACGACAGGGGTTGGTACGAGCAGTACTTC CADDRGWYEQYF
TRBJ2-1 - TRBV7-9 TRBD2 TGTGCCAGCAGCTTAGCGGGACTAGCGGGGCACAATGAGCAGTTCTTC CASSLAGLAGHNEQFF
TRBJ1-2 - TRBV9 TRBD1 TGTGCCAGCAGCGCTTTGGACAGGAAGGGAAATGGCTACACCTTC CASSALDRKGNGYTF
TRBJ2-5 - TRBV7-2 - TGTGCCAGCAGCTTAAACGGGGGGCAGCGAGAGACCCAGTACTTC CASSLNGGQRETQYF
TRBJ2-7 - TRBV2 TRBD2 TGTGCCAGCAGTGAATCCTTGACTAGCGGGTACGAGCAGTACTTC CASSESLTSGYEQYF
TRBJ1-2 - TRBV28 - TGTGCCAGCAGGCCGTCCGGGGCTCTTTATGGCTACACCTTC CASRPSGALYGYTF
TRBJ2-7 - TRBV28 - TGTGCCAGCACCTCAGCGTACGAGCAGTACTTC CASTSAYEQYF
TRBJ1-2 - TRBV27 TRBD1 TGTGCCAGCAGTTTAAAGGCAGGGGGTGACTATGGCTACACCTTC CASSLKAGGDYGYTF
TRBJ1-1 - TRBV6-1 - TGTGCCAGCAGTGAAGGGCGGTTTGAAGCTTTCTTT CASSEGRFEAFF
TRBJ2-7 - TRBV7-9 - TGTGCCAGCAGCTTAGCTCTGGTAGGAGCCTACGAGCAGTACTTC CASSLALVGAYEQYF
TRBJ2-7 - TRBV5-1 - TGCGCCAGCAGCTTGCAGGGAGACTACGAGCAGTACTTC CASSLQGDYEQYF
TRBJ2-5 few TRBV5-1 TRBD2 TGCGCCAGCAGCTCTGCACAGACTAGCGGAGAGACCCAGTACTTC CASSSAQTSGETQYF
TRBJ1-3 - TRBV5-1 - TGCGCCAGCAGCTTCCAGTCTGGAAACACCATATATTTT CASSFQSGNTIYF
TRBJ1-2 - TRBV30 - TGTGCCTGCCTCAGGGAAGTGGGGGGCTACACCTTC CACLREVGGYTF
TRBJ2-7 - TRBV11-2 - TGTGCCAGCAGCTTAGCGGGAGCAAGCCACGAGCAGTACTTC CASSLAGASHEQYF
TRBJ2-5 - TRBV11-3 TRBD2 TGTGCCAGCAGCCCGGGACTAGCCCTGCATGAGACCCAGTACTTC CASSPGLALHETQYF
TRBJ2-5 - TRBV5-4 TRBD2 TGTGCCAGCAGCTCCGGGGGGGGCCAAGAGACCCAGTACTTC CASSSGGGQETQYF
TRBJ1-2 - TRBV18 - TGTGCCAGCTCAATTGCCACGGGACCGCCAAACTATGGCTACACCTTC CASSIATGPPNYGYTF
TRBJ2-2 - TRBV5-8 - TGTGCCAGCAGCTTTAGTCCGATCACCGGGGAGCTGTTTTTT CASSFSPITGELFF
TRBJ2-1 - TRBV9 - TGTGCCAGCAGCGTAGTTGGGGAAAGGGACTACAATGAGCAGTTCTTC CASSVVGERDYNEQFF
TRBJ2-4 - TRBV11-2 TRBD1 TGTGCCAGCAGAATAAAGGGGGCCGGCATTCAGTACTTC CASRIKGAGIQYF
TRBJ1-5 - TRBV6-6 - TGTGCCAGCAGTCAGGACGATCAGCCCCAGCATTTT CASSQDDQPQHF
TRBJ1-4 few TRBV30 TRBD1 TGTGCCTGGAGTAGGGGACAGCTAAGTGAAAAACTGTTTTTT CAWSRGQLSEKLFF